This T cell receptor (beta chain) was captured by sequencing in a study of cytomegalovirus exposure and HLA in healthy donors (dated by TCRdb to the late 2010s). For the wider study: According to an earlier analysis of a few hundred of the donors, about 179 million T cells yielded approximately 120 million unique TCR beta sequences and more than 250 Gb of sequence data. The study combined high-throughput TCR immunosequencing, statistical association of individual TCRs with disease status, and machine learning to predict cytomegalovirus infection status. Class I and class II HLA loci were covered by the typing at four-digit resolution. On average, 235,054 unique TCR beta nucleotide sequences were sequenced per donor among a few hundred genotyped donors of the cohort, with roughly 18% of those sequences being non-productive. In a later analysis, previously published TCR beta repertoires from more than 500 donors were re-analyzed and high-resolution HLA genotyping was added so that TCR occurrence patterns could be studied. Donor age, sex, ethnicity and CMV serostatus were compiled alongside the repertoire data. The study was designed to test whether signatures of past pathogen exposure could be identified by cataloging public T cell receptors. About 320 gigabases of sequencing data and tens of millions of unique TCR sequences were included in an early release covering about 600 HLA-typed donors. The number of typed donors differed by locus: 629-630 for A, B, C, DRB1 and DQB1; 500 to 550 for DQA1; 606 for DPA1; and about 470 for DPB1. Rather than drawing on any new phenotypic data, the later analysis identified candidate immune exposures from TCR beta sequences and the way those sequences occurred across donors. An earlier analysis of 500 to 650 of the donors applied high-throughput TCR beta sequencing to assess whether each TCR beta V gene segment acted as functional or pseudogenic. The T cell repertoires of some 670 subjects were profiled by immunosequencing and related to cytomegalovirus serostatus. Four to six DR-DQ haplotypes were handled as single units for association and clustering, since linkage in the cohort was strong. All discovery cohort repertoires had been generated using a single sequencing platform. Genome-wide SNP genotypes for about 65% of the 666 donors were used in a later genetic analysis, which treated that subset as a discovery cohort. Along with the approximately 700-subject first cohort, a separate validation cohort of 120 different subjects was used. Of the 300 to 500 genotyped donors, 65% to 90% were placed in the genetic ancestry cluster associated with self-reported Caucasian donors. On the study overall, not on this receptor specifically: A group of highly shared sequence variants was considered likely to be a technical artifact of the sequencing pipeline. Most TCR sequences were observed very rarely across donors, whereas some public TCRs were present in many individuals. In a later analysis, most CMV-associated TCR beta chains were found to appear HLA-restricted, with HLA associations seemingly driven largely by CMV exposure. According to the authors, the approach could potentially be generalized to other disease states and immunological phenotypes. In a later genetic analysis, a missense DCLRE1C variant was associated with V-gene and J-gene trimming of TCR beta chains, and the association was replicated in an independent cohort. In a later analysis, HLA-associated TCR beta chains showed more clonal expansion and lower generation probabilities than non-associated chains that were equally common. When HLA alleles, especially DR and DQ, strongly co-occurred, TCR associations were difficult to assign to individual alleles. According to a later analysis, TCR association rates differed among HLA loci, with DRB1 alleles showing the most associated TCRs and HLA-C alleles showing the fewest. In the study, approximately 160 TCR beta chains were listed as associated with cytomegalovirus. A later analysis reported that several top co-occurrence clusters appeared linked to parvovirus B19, influenza, CMV and Epstein-Barr virus. Around 16 rarely observed V segments, including chromosome 9 orphons, were excluded from the earlier analysis of approximately 500 of the donors because counts were too low. A further reported finding was that TCR beta sequences accurately predicted the HLA-A and HLA-B alleles for most subjects in the first cohort. CMV serostatus was the only immune exposure information available for the cohort. In both the original and validation cohorts, the classifier was reported to diagnose cytomegalovirus status with high specificity and sensitivity. Correlated functional status among segregating V segments might reflect linkage disequilibrium, but an unknown experimental factor could not be ruled out. A few of the identified cytomegalovirus-associated TCR beta chains were confirmed in vitro to be specific for cytomegalovirus antigens. Because some donors lacked HLA typing at each locus, the association tests relied only on the typed subset. Some IMGT-functional V segments, including TRBV6-2 and TRBV6-3, could not be distinguished by the 87-base-pair reads and were therefore excluded. Presence/absence analyses assumed roughly uniform sequencing depth across donors, an assumption that may not hold. In this cohort, only TCR beta chains were sequenced, and detectable features were limited by the absence of alpha or paired-chain data. Specific HLA alleles were associated with 18,000 or so TCR beta sequences at a false discovery rate of 0.05 in a later analysis. In an earlier analysis of more than 500 of the donors, most TCR beta V segments appeared in productive rearrangements about 87% or about 30% of the time, broadly matching IMGT annotations. A later genetic analysis reported fewer N-insertions in productive TCRs among donors in an Asian-associated ancestry cluster than the roughly 670-donor mean.

The cohort consisted of hundreds of healthy bone marrow donors. Cohort members were all nominally healthy when sampled, although unrecorded immune exposures were likely present. The donor was CMV seropositive and belonged to the group of 250 to 350 seropositive cohort members. A peripheral blood sample was collected from each donor, and TCR beta sequencing was performed on peripheral blood mononuclear cells. Genomic DNA extraction from the blood cell samples was performed with the Qiagen DNeasy Blood Extraction Kit. To note about this clone: Its cognate antigen has yet to be identified. No base quality information exists; no much larger clone differs at one position.

The library was prepared using the immunoSEQ multiplex PCR assay. A mixture of 60 forward primers for TCR Vbeta segments and 13 reverse primers for TCR Jbeta segments was used in the multiplex PCR. The CDR3 region of rearranged TCR beta genes was amplified from genomic DNA by a multiplex PCR assay. The Illumina HiSeq System was used to sequence the amplified TCR beta libraries as 87-base-pair reads. Per the source publication's procedure: In a later analysis, some 80 million unique TCR beta chains were counted across the 650 to 750 repertoires, and approximately 11 million of these chains were shared by at least two donors. Raw reads were error-corrected and collapsed into unique sequences by a nearest-neighbor algorithm in which closely related sequences were merged to remove PCR and sequencing errors. Alignment of CDR3 sequences to IMGT reference sequences was used to assign V, D and J gene segments. For a sequence to be retained, at least a six-nucleotide match to both a V gene segment and a J gene segment was required. A rearrangement counted as productive if the CDR3 had no stop codons and remained in frame with V and J, and every other rearrangement counted as non-productive. Following IMGT convention, CDR3 was defined as the stretch from the second conserved V-encoded cysteine up to the conserved J-encoded phenylalanine. The earlier analysis of fewer than 700 of the donors excluded sequences that lacked an unambiguous match to a single V gene segment. An earlier analysis of a few hundred of the donors classified V segments as functional when productive rearrangements were above 56.7% and as segregating when the standard deviation between donors was above 5%. A statistical classification framework was built for diagnosing cytomegalovirus status from the catalog of TCR beta chain sequences. A later analysis assigned V and J genes by comparing TCR nucleotide sequences with IMGT/GENE-DB human TR gene sequences. A later analysis assigned CDR3 sequences and most-parsimonious VDJ recombination scenarios with the TCRdist pipeline. In a later analysis, every TCR beta chain was defined by the combination of its CDR3 amino acid sequence and its V-gene family, and reads without a unique V-gene family were dropped. In a later analysis, fewer than 650 highly shared, low-generation-probability nucleotide sequences were removed to address suspected cross-contamination and a sequencing artifact. In a later analysis, a clonal expansion index for each public chain was calculated from normalized within-repertoire ranks of inferred template counts. In a later analysis, generation probabilities were computed using a VDJ recombination model fitted to out-of-frame rearrangements, and the results were checked against IGoR. A later analysis scored TCR-TCR, TCR-HLA and TCR-CMV co-occurrence with hypergeometric tests, applying a repertoire-size bias correction to TCR pairs. In a later analysis, false discovery rates were estimated by permuting HLA or CMV assignments 20 times. In a later analysis, co-occurring TCRs were grouped using DBSCAN, with TCRdist sequence similarity added in when clustering inside HLA-allele-positive subsets. Repertoires with fewer than 30,000 or more than 120,000 public chains, plus five repertoires with anomalous nucleotide sharing, were excluded from co-occurrence clustering. TCRdb re-hosts the immuneACCESS table, in-frame sequences only. Its copies lack some clones; in the studies checked, an unresolved V gene accounts for under half of them, and the cause for the rest is not known. The V and J calls and clone size are taken from that table; D and trimming were inferred from the DNA. The sample includes about 160,000 clones, with 70% to 80% observed a single time. Roughly 3.5% of the sample goes to the ten largest clones.

The CDR3 holds 15 amino acids from the cysteine to the phenylalanine. CDR3 DNA only is kept here, 45 bases in frame from base 1. CDR1 and CDR2 are drawn from the germline V gene: SQVTM, ANQGSEA. V ends up 1 base short and J 3 bases short, with an unmatched junction base count of 4. The rearranged chain carries TRBV29-1 and TRBJ2-3; the junction holds 10 bases that match TRBD2. Sample: PBMCs. The sequence came from a young man in good health and CMV-seropositive. CDR3 sequence: CSVEVAGGGTDTQYF. The DNA sequence reads TGCAGCGTTGAAGTAGCGGGGGGAGGAACAGATACGCAGTATTTT.